Following are 3 T cell receptor beta chains from one sample sequenced in a study of response to subunit inactivated influenza vaccine (dated by TCRdb to the late 2010s). The library was built by means of RT-PCR. The instrument given in TCRdb is Illumina HiSeq 2500. The public reads were run again by TCRdb, first through fastp at Q25 and then through MiXCR, and only productive beta chains were kept. Every distinct CDR3 protein forms one entry, paired with its most common genes and DNA. Counted in this sample were 300,000 to 350,000 distinct CDR3 sequences; 22% of them appeared once. Clones ranked in the top ten supply approximately 10% of the sample. Sequencing was performed on PBMCs from blood, taken approximately 20 months after vaccination. The receptor set was obtained from a man between 50 and 69 years old who received an inactivated influenza vaccine. Donor details come from another sample of the same person, matched by shared clones.

In this sample, this clonotype turned up a few times. V is TRBV5-6 and J is TRBJ1-5, with D possibly being TRBD1 (6 bases). V dropped 1 base and J dropped 6 bases, with 11 bases sitting between them. This CDR3 spans 14 amino acids. Germline V gene sequence: CDR1 SGHDT, CDR2 YYEEEE. The CDR3 spells CASSLSLGAQPQHF. The CDR3 nucleotides read TGTGCCAGCAGCTTGTCGCTGGGGGCTCAGCCCCAGCATTTT.

CDR3 loop: CASSYHTTGSNEKLFF. DNA of the CDR3: TGTGCCAGCAGTTATCACACGACAGGCTCGAATGAAAAACTGTTTTTT. V is TRBV6-5 and J is TRBJ1-4, with D possibly matching TRBD1 (6 bases). V lost 3 bases and J 5 bases, leaving 16 bases between the germline ends. Germline loops: CDR1 MNHEY, CDR2 SVGAGI. The CDR3 is 16 amino acids.

The rearrangement links TRBV18 to TRBJ2-7; D is unclear. The CDR3 is made up of 12 amino acids. V lost 4 bases and J lost 3, with 7 bases in between. The germline CDR1 and CDR2 sequences are KGHSH and LQKENI. The CDR3 nucleotides are TGTGCCAGCTCACGCAACCTCTACGAGCAGTACTTC. Amino acids: CASSRNLYEQYF.